One and the same sample provided the 6 T cell receptor beta chains below, sequenced in a study of shared clonotypes between healthy human individuals. Terminally differentiated effector memory CD45RA+ cells were left out of the naive CD8 fraction, which was CD45RO-negative and positively selected for CCR7. Some clones are missing from TCRdb's copy, which holds only in-frame ones; the method was immunoSEQ multiplex PCR. Of about 600,000 clones in the sample, about 98% were seen once. Sequencing was carried out using naive CD8+ T cells sorted from blood. These receptors were taken from a man aged 25 to 40 in good health.

The CDR3 DNA is TGTGCCAGCAGTGTAACCGGGACAGGGCTCTCCTACGAGCAGTACTTC. This translates into CASSVTGTGLSYEQYF. This chain links TRBV27 with TRBJ2-7; 9 nucleotides agree with TRBD1. Unmatched junction bases numbered 8, after V lost 5 bases and J lost 0 bases. Germline CDR1 is MNHEY and CDR2 is SMNVEV (reference sequence). The CDR3 is made up of 16 amino acids.

The V call is TRBV29-1, the J call TRBJ2-7, with 7 bases that match TRBD1. This CDR3 region has 14 residues. The germline V gene encodes CDR1 SQVTM and CDR2 ANQGSEA. V shed 0 bases, J shed 3 bases, and the junction held 5 bases outside the gene matches. In DNA, the CDR3 is TGCAGCGTTGAAGATTGGACAGGCAGCTACGAGCAGTACTTC. Translating it yields CSVEDWTGSYEQYF.

This chain links TRBV29-1 with TRBJ2-1; 15 bases align to TRBD2. V lost 5 bases to trimming and J lost 7 bases; unmatched junction nucleotides: 3. The CDR3 contains 14 residues. Germline CDR1 and CDR2: SQVTM and ANQGSEA. This chain's CDR3 is CSVRTSGRANEQFF. The CDR3 DNA reads as TGCAGCGTTCGGACTAGCGGGAGGGCTAATGAGCAGTTCTTC.

The genes are TRBV27 and TRBJ2-1, with D maybe TRBD1 (5 bases). The CDR3 contains 13 residues. Germline V gene data show CDR1 as MNHEY and CDR2 as SMNVEV (reference sequence). Trimming removed 5 bases at V and 2 bases at J, with 7 bases between. CDR3 DNA sequence: TGTGCCAGCAGTCCGGACACCTACAATGAGCAGTTCTTC. Protein product: CASSPDTYNEQFF.

The chain uses TRBV19 and TRBJ2-1; D is unclear. V was cut by 1 base and J by 7 bases, with 8 bases left in between. The CDR3 contains 13 residues. Germline V gene lookup returns CDR1 LNHDA and CDR2 SQIVND (reference sequence). CDR3 amino acids: CASSIVLANEQFF. The CDR3 nucleotides are TGTGCCAGTAGTATAGTTTTGGCGAATGAGCAGTTCTTC.

The V gene is TRBV19, the J gene TRBJ1-4; 10 bases are shared with TRBD1. Unmatched junction bases numbered 15, after V lost 4 bases and J lost 7 bases. Germline V lookup: CDR1 LNHDA, CDR2 SQIVND (reference sequence). This CDR3 region has 18 residues. The CDR3 DNA sequence: TGTGCCAGTAGTACCCACCTACGACAGGGGGCCAGGGGTGAAAAACTGTTTTTT. Protein sequence: CASSTHLRQGARGEKLFF.